This T cell receptor beta chain stems from a study of blood T cell repertoires in COVID-19. Study overall: Samples came from the United States, Italy and Spain, spanning acute and convalescent COVID-19.

From germline, CDR1 is SGHTA and CDR2 FQGTGA. V was pared by 5 bases and J by 0 bases, with 14 bases between. The CDR3 has 15 amino acids. Measured with immunoSEQ multiplex PCR; TCRdb has only the in-frame clones, and not every one. The sample lists 380,000 or so clones; roughly 90% were seen once. The clonotype comes from a woman aged 25 to 39 with acute COVID-19. Material: PBMCs or T cells enriched from blood (not recorded which). V is TRBV7-3 and J is TRBJ2-7; tentatively, D is TRBD1 (5 bases). The CDR3 is CASSIDSRSSYEQYF. CDR3 bases: TGTGCCAGCAGCATAGACAGCCGCTCCTCCTACGAGCAGTACTTC.